This TCR beta chain is from a study of read filtering for tumor transcriptome and immune sequencing. Background on the study: Eight or nine patients were R-ISS I, 16 were R-ISS II, 7 were R-ISS III. Per sample, TCR-region reads ranged about 3.5 to 11 million by IR-seq, 85 to 1273 by RNA-seq.

Germline V lookup: CDR1 SQVTM, CDR2 ANQGSEA. The CDR3 has 14 residues. The V and J ends lost 6 bases and 3 bases respectively, with 14 bases between them. The study's findings and limits: Even smaller IR-seq throughput identified most shared clonotypes. This fraction held mixed bone marrow immune cells after CD138-negative sorting.

The table lists this clonotype with many counts. Its antigen is not known. The library was built from around 380 ng RNA with molecular barcoded adaptors for alpha/delta and beta/gamma chains. TCRdb re-called the reads through MiXCR, storing one row per CDR3 protein. Among fewer than 150,000 distinct CDR3 sequences listed, roughly 13% were seen once. Sequencing input: a population of CD138-negative cells sorted from bone marrow. The V call is TRBV29-1, the J call TRBJ2-2; D remains unclear. The source is a donor aged 40 or over with multiple myeloma. The CDR3 loop is CSVVVGAHTGELFF. As DNA, the CDR3 is TGCAGCGTCGTTGTGGGCGCACACACCGGGGAGCTGTTTTTT.